A single sample is the source of the 23 T cell receptor beta chains below, sequenced in a study of T-cell reconstitution after alpha-beta-depleted transplantation in children. Unique molecular identifiers were built into the TCRbeta library. TCRdb re-called the PCR reads through MiXCR, storing one row per CDR3 protein. This table holds about 980,000 distinct CDR3 sequences, about 29% found once. The specimen comprised PBMCs, mostly from graft donor cells, sampled 360 days after TCRalphabeta/CD19-depleted stem cell transplant. All receptors come from a boy younger than two who had a stem cell transplant for SCID, so the T cells may come from the graft donor.

The V call is TRBV28, the J call TRBJ2-3; the match to TRBD2 covers 7 bases. The CDR3 contains 14 residues. Looked up from germline, CDR1 is MDHEN and CDR2 is SYDVKM. The V and J ends lost 8 bases and 3 bases, in that order; junction bases with no gene match: 8. The CDR3 sequence: CASLTSLATDTQYF. The CDR3 DNA reads TGTGCCAGCCTTACGTCACTAGCGACAGATACGCAGTATTTT.

This sequence joins TRBV20-1 and TRBJ1-4, with D hard to call. This CDR3 is built from 15 residues. From germline, CDR1 is DFQATT and CDR2 SNEGSKA (reference sequence). Trimming shortened V by 4 bases and J by 5 bases, and 17 bases separated the two germline ends. The DNA of the CDR3 is TGCAGTGCTAATGTCAAAGTACAGCTGAATGAAAAACTGTTTTTT. This codes for CSANVKVQLNEKLFF.

This rearrangement joins TRBV5-5 to TRBJ2-6; perhaps TRBD1 as D (6 bases). V lost 3 bases to trimming and J lost 4 bases, with 17 bases between them. Per germline, CDR1 SGHKS and CDR2 YYEKEE (reference sequence). The CDR3 contains 17 residues. The CDR3 DNA sequence: TGTGCCAGCAGCTGGCGCCCTACAGGGAACGGGGCCAACGTCCTGACTTTC. Amino acids: CASSWRPTGNGANVLTF. The whole variable domain, remainder taken from reference TRBV5-5 and TRBJ2-6, is DAGVTQSPTHLIKTRGQQVTLRCSPISGHKSVSWYQQVLGQGPQFIFQYYEKEERGRGNFPDRFSARQFPNYSSELNVNALLLGDSALYLCASSWRPTGNGANVLTFGAGSRLTVL.

This clonotype has at least ten counts. J is TRBJ2-2 and V is TRBV29-1; D may be TRBD1 (6 bases). The germline CDR1 and CDR2 sequences are SQVTM and ANQGSEA. This CDR3 comprises 14 residues. With 7 bases removed from V and 3 bases from J, the gap between germline ends came to 15 bases. CDR3 sequence: CSASSTGYTGELFF. The CDR3 bases are TGCAGCGCCTCATCAACAGGGTACACCGGGGAGCTGTTTTTT.

This chain joins TRBV5-6 and TRBJ2-7; D possibly uses TRBD1 or TRBD2 (6 bases each). The V and J ends lost 3 bases and 3 bases respectively, with 19 bases between them. This CDR3 comprises 16 residues. Germline V gives CDR1 SGHDT, CDR2 YYEEEE. CDR3 nucleotides: TGTGCCAGCAGCTCTCTCCTAAAGGGGGGAGACTACGAGCAGTACTTC. Translation gives CASSSLLKGGDYEQYF.

A few counts support this clonotype. The chain combines TRBV7-3 with TRBJ2-2; the D is unclear. The CDR3 runs 16 residues. V dropped 4 bases and J dropped 4 bases, with 16 bases sitting between them. Germline CDR1 reads SGHTA; CDR2 reads FQGTGA. The DNA of the CDR3 is TGTGCCAGCAGCTACCAAAGCATACGCAGCACCGGGGAGCTGTTTTTT. Its translation: CASSYQSIRSTGELFF.

The CDR3 sequence is CAISDRASGGPSSYNEQFF. In DNA, the CDR3 is TGTGCCATCAGTGATAGGGCTAGCGGGGGCCCGAGCTCCTACAATGAGCAGTTCTTC. The chain has TRBV10-3 and TRBJ2-1, with TRBD2 identical over 10 bases. Germline V CDR1 and CDR2: ENHRY, SYGVKD. J gave up 0 bases and V 3 bases, and 11 bases lay outside the gene matches. This CDR3 has 19 amino acids.

This clonotype was detected only a few times. The CDR3 region has the DNA TGCGCCAGCAGCCAAGTGAACAGGGGAGCCTACGAGCAGTACTTC. Translating it yields CASSQVNRGAYEQYF. The chain links TRBV4-1 to TRBJ2-7; 7 bases match TRBD1. Germline trimming cut 1 base from V and 2 bases from J; bases unmatched to any gene: 5. This CDR3 has 15 residues. CDR1 is MGHRA, CDR2 YSYEKL, per germline.

This clonotype was detected once. The chain links TRBV18 to TRBJ1-1; D gene uncertain. CDR1 is KGHSH and CDR2 is LQKENI in the germline V gene. The ends were cut back, 3 bases at V and 5 bases at J, with 16 bases in the middle. The CDR3 is made up of 15 amino acids. The CDR3 sequence: CASSPPGPGLTEAFF. The CDR3, as DNA: TGTGCCAGCTCACCGCCCGGACCGGGCCTAACTGAAGCTTTCTTT.

This clonotype appeared once. This rearrangement joins TRBV27 to TRBJ2-1, with 8 bases fitting TRBD2. This CDR3 spans 16 amino acids. J was trimmed by 7 bases and V by 1 base; bases with no gene match: 9. CDR1 and CDR2 (germline): MNHEY, SMNVEV (reference sequence). CDR3 in DNA: TGTGCCAGCAGTTTATTTCCGGGGGGGACTCGGAATGAGCAGTTCTTC. Its protein product is CASSLFPGGTRNEQFF.

The CDR3 coding sequence is TGCAGTGCCCCTAAAAGGGGGGGTCCGAACACCGGGGAGCTGTTTTTT. As protein: CSAPKRGGPNTGELFF. The V and J genes are TRBV20-1 and TRBJ2-2; possibly TRBD2 for D (7 bases). The CDR3 length is 16 residues. CDR1 and CDR2 (germline): DFQATT, SNEGSKA (reference sequence). V lost 6 bases and J lost 0, with 17 bases in between.

This clonotype was counted only a few times. V is TRBV5-1 and J is TRBJ1-2; perhaps TRBD1 as D (6 bases). The V gene lost 3 bases and the J gene lost 4 bases, with 10 bases spanning the gap. Germline V CDR1 and CDR2: SGHRS, YFSETQ. This CDR3 region has 13 residues. The CDR3 bases are TGCGCCAGCAGCTCGACAGGACTCTATGGCTACACCTTC. Amino acid sequence: CASSSTGLYGYTF.

On this clonotype itself: This likely comes from a read error, as the CDR3 has no conserved phenylalanine or tryptophan at its end. The chain joins TRBV7-3 to TRBJ2-1; 8 bases line up with TRBD1. V lost 6 bases and J lost 7; bases outside the gene matches: 8. Germline V lookup: CDR1 SGHTA, CDR2 FQGTGA. The CDR3 extends over 14 amino acids. The CDR3 protein is CASRQTGASNEQFY. Here the CDR3 DNA reads TGTGCCAGCAGGCAGACAGGGGCCTCGAATGAGCAGTTCTAC.

The sample holds a few counts of this clonotype. This rearrangement joins TRBV28 to TRBJ2-3; a possible D gene is TRBD1 (5 bases). CDR1 and CDR2 (germline): MDHEN, SYDVKM. The CDR3 is 14 amino acids. The ends were cut back, 3 bases at V and 2 bases at J, with 9 bases in the middle. CDR3 region: CASSLYRYTDTQYF. The CDR3 DNA follows: TGTGCCAGCAGTTTGTACAGGTACACAGATACGCAGTATTTT.

This chain joins TRBV18 and TRBJ2-3; D may correspond to TRBD1 or TRBD2 (5 bases each). Germline CDR1 and CDR2: KGHSH and LQKENI. The CDR3 spans 16 residues. The V gene lost 2 bases and the J gene lost 4 bases, with 16 bases spanning the gap. The CDR3 protein is CASSPFQGRSADTQYF. CDR3 DNA sequence: TGTGCCAGCTCACCATTCCAGGGACGCTCAGCAGATACGCAGTATTTT.

DNA of the CDR3: TGCAGTGCCGCAACCGAATGGGGCGGACCGTCTTCCTACGAGCAGTACTTC. Residues: CSAATEWGGPSSYEQYF. This chain joins TRBV20-1 and TRBJ2-7; tentative D call: TRBD1 (5 bases). V was clipped by 6 bases and J by 1 base, with 25 bases between them. Germline CDR1 and CDR2: DFQATT and SNEGSKA (reference sequence). CDR3 size: 17 residues.

This clonotype was seen a handful of times. The rearrangement joins TRBV4-2 to TRBJ2-1; possible D gene TRBD2, 6 bases. CDR3 length equals 18 residues. Germline assignment: CDR1 LGHNA and CDR2 YNFKEQ. V was clipped by 3 bases and J by 0 bases, with 18 bases between them. CDR3 protein: CASSQASGRRRSYNEQFF. For the CDR3, the DNA is TGTGCCAGCAGCCAGGCCTCGGGGAGGCGACGCTCCTACAATGAGCAGTTCTTC.

This clonotype was detected a few times. This chain joins TRBV30 and TRBJ2-3, with TRBD1 matching over 7 bases. Looked up from germline, CDR1 is GTSNPN and CDR2 is SVGIG (reference sequence). Unmatched junction bases numbered 13, after V lost 2 bases and J lost 8 bases. This CDR3 comprises 15 residues. In DNA form, the CDR3 reads TGTGCCTGGAGTCCCGGGACAGCAACCATCTCTACGCAGTATTTT. Translating it yields CAWSPGTATISTQYF.

This clonotype was detected only a few times. The chain joins TRBV27 to TRBJ1-6, with D maybe TRBD1 (6 bases). The CDR3 totals 17 residues. Per germline, CDR1 MNHEY and CDR2 SMNVEV (reference sequence). Trimming took off 6 bases at V and 0 bases at J, with 15 bases between the two ends. The CDR3 sequence: CASRTDSPSSYNSPLHF. The CDR3 bases are TGTGCCAGCAGAACGGACAGTCCGAGCTCCTATAATTCACCCCTCCACTTT.

The rearrangement joins TRBV10-3 to TRBJ1-6; D gene ambiguous. V was pared by 3 bases and J by 15 bases, with 21 bases between. The CDR3 length is 15 residues. CDR1 is ENHRY and CDR2 is SYGVKD in the germline V gene. CDR3 nucleotides: TGTGCCATCAGTGATTTTGGGGAAAGGGTTTCTAACCTCCACTTT. Protein sequence: CAISDFGERVSNLHF.

The chain carries TRBV4-3 and TRBJ1-2, with a possible D match to TRBD1 (6 bases). Trimming shortened V by 0 bases and J by 7 bases, and 9 bases separated the two germline ends. This CDR3 region has 13 residues. The V gene's germline CDR1 is LGHNA and CDR2 YSLEER. DNA of the CDR3: TGCGCCAGCAGCCAAGATTGGGGGGCTGGCTACACCTTC. Translation: CASSQDWGAGYTF.

This clonotype was detected a few times. V and J are TRBV7-9 and TRBJ1-2; perhaps TRBD1 as D (5 bases). The germline CDR1 and CDR2 sequences are SEHNR and FQNEAQ (reference sequence). The ends were cut back, 4 bases at V and 6 bases at J, with 18 bases in the middle. The CDR3 has 15 amino acids. The DNA for the CDR3 is TGTGCCAGCAGCTCAGGAGAGGGGCGTTATGATGGCTACACCTTC. Encoded protein: CASSSGEGRYDGYTF.

The chain joins TRBV28 to TRBJ2-2; 8 bases align to TRBD1. The V and J ends lost 5 bases and 4 bases, in that order; junction bases with no gene match: 9. From germline, CDR1 is MDHEN and CDR2 SYDVKM. This CDR3 contains 16 residues. The CDR3 sequence is CASSASHRGITGELFF. CDR3 nucleotide sequence: TGTGCCAGCAGTGCCTCCCACAGGGGGATCACCGGGGAGCTGTTTTTT.